A single sample is the source of the 20 T cell receptor beta chains below, sequenced in a study of identical twins. MiXCR, applied by TCRdb to the 5' RACE reads, yields one record per CDR3 protein. The sample records a few hundred thousand distinct CDR3 sequences, 8% to 9% being singletons. This same sample was also part of a study on yellow fever vaccine responses in identical twins.

Sequenced sample: memory (CD45RO+) T cells sorted from blood. The receptor source for this set is a woman under 30 in good health.

The genes are TRBV18 and TRBJ2-2; D gene unclear. The CDR3 spans 12 residues. The V gene's germline CDR1 is KGHSH and CDR2 LQKENI. The ends were cut back, 3 bases at V and 6 bases at J, with 5 bases in the middle. The CDR3 sequence is CASSPNSGELFF. DNA for the CDR3: TGTGCCAGCTCACCCAACTCCGGGGAGCTGTTTTTT.

This clonotype was picked up many times. The gene calls are TRBV5-6 and TRBJ2-1; no firm D call. V dropped 0 bases and J dropped 7 bases, with 2 bases sitting between them. The germline V gene has CDR1 SGHDT and CDR2 YYEEEE. The CDR3 is 11 amino acids. DNA of the CDR3: TGTGCCAGCAGCTTGGAGAATGAGCAGTTCTTC. This codes for CASSLENEQFF.

This clonotype was seen repeatedly, ten times or more. The rearrangement uses TRBV7-9 and TRBJ2-3, with D maybe TRBD2 (6 bases). The CDR3 has 15 amino acids. The V end was cut by 2 bases, the J end by 2 bases, with 11 bases between. CDR1 is SEHNR, CDR2 FQNEAQ, per germline (reference sequence). CDR3 in amino acids: CASSLRDSATDTQYF. DNA for the CDR3: TGTGCCAGCAGCTTAAGGGACTCCGCCACAGATACGCAGTATTTT.

V usage is TRBV20-1 and J usage is TRBJ1-2; TRBD1 agrees at 7 bases. This CDR3 has 14 amino acids. Germline-derived CDR1 and CDR2 are DFQATT and SNEGSKA (reference sequence). After removal of 4 bases from V and 10 bases from J, the junction contained 15 bases not matched to a gene. In nucleotides, the CDR3 is TGCAGTGCTAATCAGCCCGGACAGGCGGGGGCCTACACCTTC. Protein: CSANQPGQAGAYTF.

This clonotype came up many times. This chain joins TRBV24-1 and TRBJ2-2, with 9 bases aligning to TRBD2. The junction had 13 bases not matched to a gene; V was cut back by 1 base and J by 5 bases. CDR1 KGHDR and CDR2 SFDVKD come from the germline V gene. The CDR3 loop spans 19 amino acids. This CDR3 is CATSDFGVSGRFYTGELFF. CDR3 sequence (DNA): TGTGCCACCAGTGATTTTGGTGTTAGCGGGAGATTCTATACCGGGGAGCTGTTTTTT.

This clonotype has a count of ten or more. This sequence joins TRBV20-1 and TRBJ1-2; D remains unclear. The CDR3 runs to 12 residues. Germline loops: CDR1 DFQATT, CDR2 SNEGSKA (reference sequence). V was cut by 0 bases and J by 3 bases, with 5 bases left in between. The CDR3 loop is CSARDLYYGYTF. The CDR3, as DNA: TGCAGTGCTAGAGATCTATACTATGGCTACACCTTC.

The chain has TRBV9 and TRBJ1-2, with a possible D match to TRBD1 (5 bases). The CDR3 sequence is 15 residues long. V lost 0 bases and J 3 bases, leaving 12 bases between the germline ends. CDR1 and CDR2 (germline): SGDLS, YYNGEE. The CDR3 bases are TGTGCCAGCAGCGTAGGTCCCGGGGGGGACTATGGCTACACCTTC. Residues: CASSVGPGGDYGYTF.

This clonotype showed up just a few times. V usage is TRBV6-1 and J usage is TRBJ2-2; 10 positions agree with TRBD1. The V gene's germline CDR1 is MNHNS and CDR2 SASEGT. The CDR3 consists of 16 residues. V lost 0 bases and J lost 7; bases outside the gene matches: 5. The CDR3 DNA sequence: TGTGCCAGCAGTGAAGCGAGGGGACAGGGGCTCGGGGAGCTGTTTTTT. Encoded protein: CASSEARGQGLGELFF.

This clonotype was seen more than once but under ten times. The genes are TRBV20-1 and TRBJ2-2; 11 positions agree with TRBD2. V lost 0 bases, J lost 3 bases, and 0 bases stayed unmatched. The CDR3 spans 15 residues. The V gene's germline CDR1 is DFQATT and CDR2 SNEGSKA (reference sequence). CDR3 sequence reads: CSAREGLADTGELFF. The CDR3 nucleotides are TGCAGTGCTAGAGAGGGACTAGCGGACACCGGGGAGCTGTTTTTT.

This clonotype came up a few times. This rearrangement joins TRBV18 to TRBJ2-3; maybe TRBD2 (6 bases). There are 17 residues in the CDR3. The V gene lost 0 bases and the J gene lost 1 base, with 14 bases spanning the gap. Germline V CDR1 and CDR2: KGHSH, LQKENI. The DNA for the CDR3 is TGTGCCAGCTCACCACCTAGGGAGGTCCCGGGCACAGATACGCAGTATTTT. This sequence encodes CASSPPREVPGTDTQYF.

This clonotype was detected a few times. V usage is TRBV3-1 and J usage is TRBJ1-2, with D uncertain. Germline CDR1 is LGHDT and CDR2 is YNNKEL (reference sequence). V dropped 0 bases and J dropped 8 bases, with 19 bases sitting between them. This CDR3 comprises 16 residues. DNA for the CDR3: TGTGCCAGCAGCCAAGATTTCCAGGCAATTGGGAAGGGCTACACCTTC. It translates to CASSQDFQAIGKGYTF.

This clonotype was counted between two and nine times. The V gene is TRBV4-1, the J gene TRBJ1-2, with 9 bases matching TRBD1. Per germline, CDR1 MGHRA and CDR2 YSYEKL. The CDR3 has 17 amino acids. Unmatched junction bases numbered 5, after V lost 0 bases and J lost 0 bases. The DNA for the CDR3 is TGCGCCAGCAGCCAAGATTTTGGGACAGGGTCTAACTATGGCTACACCTTC. It yields the protein CASSQDFGTGSNYGYTF.

This clonotype was found a few times. The V gene is TRBV4-1, the J gene TRBJ1-4; TRBD1 might be the D (6 bases). Trimming cost V 0 bases and J 1 base, with 6 bases left between them. CDR3 size: 15 residues. Looked up from germline, CDR1 is MGHRA and CDR2 is YSYEKL. This chain's CDR3 is CASSQEDRTNEKLFF. For the CDR3, the DNA is TGCGCCAGCAGCCAAGAGGACAGAACTAATGAAAAACTGTTTTTT.

In its sample, this clonotype was seen a few times. This chain uses TRBV24-1 with TRBJ1-1; D is undetermined. The CDR3 has 14 residues. V was trimmed by 2 bases and J by 6 bases, leaving 12 bases between them. Germline assignment: CDR1 KGHDR and CDR2 SFDVKD. The CDR3 loop reads CATSDSPVAAEAFF. The CDR3 nucleotides read TGTGCCACCAGTGATTCGCCGGTGGCCGCTGAAGCTTTCTTT.

The chain combines TRBV19 with TRBJ2-7; 7 nucleotides align to TRBD1. J gave up 3 bases and V 7 bases, and 12 bases lay outside the gene matches. The CDR3 totals 15 residues. Germline values: CDR1 LNHDA, CDR2 SQIVND (reference sequence). Written as DNA, the CDR3 is TGTGCCAGTAACTCAGGGGGTGACGGGATCTACGAGCAGTACTTC. This codes for CASNSGGDGIYEQYF.

The CDR3 spells CASSRQWGNTGELFF. CDR3 DNA sequence: TGTGCCAGCAGTCGACAGTGGGGGAACACCGGGGAGCTGTTTTTT. V and J are TRBV6-1 and TRBJ2-2, with a tentative D call TRBD1 (5 bases). Germline V lookup: CDR1 MNHNS, CDR2 SASEGT. The CDR3 loop spans 15 amino acids. Trimming took 5 bases from V and 1 from J, leaving 11 bases between them.

The chain links TRBV20-1 to TRBJ1-5; 7 nucleotides line up with TRBD1. Trimming cost V 3 bases and J 5 bases; bases outside gene matches: 7. The CDR3 is made up of 14 amino acids. Germline values: CDR1 DFQATT, CDR2 SNEGSKA (reference sequence). CDR3 amino acids: CSASPITGDQPQHF. The CDR3 nucleotides are TGCAGTGCTAGCCCTATTACAGGGGATCAGCCCCAGCATTTT.

This clonotype occurred many times. The chain combines TRBV7-8 with TRBJ2-7; 8 nucleotides match TRBD2. This CDR3 spans 16 amino acids. Germline-derived CDR1 and CDR2 are SGHVS and FQNEAQ. J lost 1 base, V lost 3 bases, and 8 bases had no gene match. The CDR3 protein is CASSFGGRLFSYEQYF. In DNA, the CDR3 is TGTGCCAGCAGCTTCGGCGGGAGGTTATTTTCCTACGAGCAGTACTTC.

Remarks on this clonotype: A junction boundary mismatches the germline segment, possibly from a read error. This chain connects TRBV11-3 to TRBJ2-1; TRBD2 agrees at 10 bases. The CDR3 has 15 amino acids. The germline V gene encodes CDR1 SGHNT and CDR2 YENEEA. The CDR3 loop reads CANSQLAGSYNEQFF. The CDR3 coding sequence is TGTGCCAACAGCCAACTAGCGGGGTCTTACAATGAGCAGTTCTTC. The full variable domain, completed using reference TRBV11-3 and TRBJ2-1, is EAGVVQSPRYKIIEKKQPVAFWCNPISGHNTLYWYLQNLGQGPELLIRYENEEAVDDSQLPKDRFSAERLKGVDSTLKIQPAELGDSAVYLCANSQLAGSYNEQFFGPGTRLTVL.

This clonotype was detected many times. The gene calls are TRBV7-8 and TRBJ2-3, with D perhaps TRBD1 or TRBD2 (5 bases each). The CDR3 consists of 14 residues. Germline lookup yields CDR1 SGHVS and CDR2 FQNEAQ. Trimming cost V 2 bases and J 6 bases, with 12 bases left between them. DNA for the CDR3: TGTGCCAGCAGCTTACTCGGGGCGGGTGATACGCAGTATTTT. Translation: CASSLLGAGDTQYF.